These 31 T cell receptor beta chains originate from one sample sequenced in a study of blood T cell repertoires in COVID-19. TCRdb's table, derived via immunoSEQ multiplex PCR, lists solely in-frame clones and lacks some. The data hold 400,000 or so clones, with about 89% observed a single time. Source material: PBMCs or T cells enriched from blood (not recorded which). The receptors were gathered from a man aged 40-50 years in a cohort exposed to, infected with or recovered from COVID-19 (not recorded which).

The chain combines TRBV5-5 with TRBJ1-1; perhaps TRBD1 as D (5 bases). Germline CDR1 and CDR2: SGHKS and YYEKEE (reference sequence). The CDR3 is 13 amino acids. V was trimmed by 0 bases and J by 5 bases, leaving 8 bases between them. The CDR3 coding sequence is TGTGCCAGCAGCTTGGTGGAGGGGACTGAAGCTTTCTTT. Translation gives CASSLVEGTEAFF. Using reference TRBV5-5 and TRBJ1-1 for the parts outside the CDR3, the full variable domain is DAGVTQSPTHLIKTRGQQVTLRCSPISGHKSVSWYQQVLGQGPQFIFQYYEKEERGRGNFPDRFSARQFPNYSSELNVNALLLGDSALYLCASSLVEGTEAFFGQGTRLTVV.

The gene calls are TRBV18 and TRBJ2-2, with TRBD2 matching over 10 bases. The germline V gene encodes CDR1 KGHSH and CDR2 LQKENI. The CDR3 spans 15 residues. The V and J ends lost 6 bases and 0 bases, in that order; junction bases with no gene match: 1. The CDR3 here is CASSTSGTNTGELFF. In DNA form, the CDR3 reads TGTGCCAGCTCCACTAGCGGGACGAACACCGGGGAGCTGTTTTTT.

V and J are TRBV2 and TRBJ2-1, with TRBD2 as a possible D gene (6 bases). CDR1 and CDR2 (germline): SNHLY, FYNNEI. The CDR3 is made up of 11 amino acids. Trimming removed 6 bases at V and 9 bases at J, with 9 bases between. The CDR3 DNA sequence: TGTGCCAGCAGGACTAGTGTTGAGCAGTTCTTC. It encodes CASRTSVEQFF.

This clone was observed a few times. This chain links TRBV4-2 with TRBJ1-3; D is unresolved. The V and J ends lost 1 base and 3 bases respectively, with 13 bases between them. Per the germline V gene, CDR1 is LGHNA and CDR2 is YNFKEQ. The CDR3 is 16 amino acids. The CDR3 protein is CASSQAQNFNGNTIYF. In nucleotides, the CDR3 is TGTGCCAGCAGCCAAGCCCAAAACTTTAATGGAAACACCATATATTTT.

This clone was observed once. The rearrangement uses TRBV7-9 and TRBJ1-1, with 7 positions matching TRBD1. The CDR3 contains 13 residues. Losses at the gene ends were 8 bases for V and 1 base for J; bases not matched to a gene: 4. Looked up from germline, CDR1 is SEHNR and CDR2 is FQNEAQ (reference sequence). The CDR3 here is CASVRQGNTEAFF. Written as DNA, the CDR3 is TGTGCCAGCGTTCGACAGGGGAACACTGAAGCTTTCTTT.

V usage is TRBV18 and J usage is TRBJ2-3; a weak D match, TRBD2 (6 bases). V lost 3 bases to trimming and J lost 0 bases, with 10 bases between them. Per germline, CDR1 KGHSH and CDR2 LQKENI. This CDR3 is built from 15 residues. CDR3 in DNA: TGTGCCAGCTCACCCGCCGGGAGTAGCACAGATACGCAGTATTTT. This sequence encodes CASSPAGSSTDTQYF.

The chain links TRBV2 to TRBJ2-7; 7 bases are a match to TRBD1. The CDR3 extends over 14 amino acids. Germline assignment: CDR1 SNHLY and CDR2 FYNNEI. Unmatched junction bases numbered 7, after V lost 6 bases and J lost 2 bases. Here the CDR3 reads CASRDRLPTYEQYF. The CDR3 bases are TGTGCCAGCAGGGACAGGCTTCCGACCTACGAGCAGTACTTC.

The gene calls are TRBV5-1 and TRBJ2-1, with 9 bases lining up with TRBD2. CDR1 is SGHRS, CDR2 YFSETQ, per germline. V lost 3 bases and J lost 3; bases outside the gene matches: 19. The CDR3 contains 20 residues. In DNA form, the CDR3 reads TGCGCCAGCAGCTCCCTTGGGGGGGGCCGAAGACTAGCGGACTACAATGAGCAGTTCTTC. This sequence encodes CASSSLGGGRRLADYNEQFF.

J is TRBJ2-1 and V is TRBV6-4; D is unresolved. Trimming took off 0 bases at V and 0 bases at J, with 9 bases between the two ends. Germline V gene sequence: CDR1 MRHNA, CDR2 SNTAGT. CDR3 length equals 16 residues. CDR3 in DNA: TGTGCCAGCAGTGACTCCGTGGTCGGCTCCTACAATGAGCAGTTCTTC. It yields the protein CASSDSVVGSYNEQFF.

The gene calls are TRBV2 and TRBJ2-1; maybe TRBD1 (6 bases). Germline V gene data show CDR1 as SNHLY and CDR2 as FYNNEI. The CDR3 contains 16 residues. Between the trimmed V and J ends, which lost 9 bases and 1 base, there was a span of 19 bases. The CDR3 bases are TGTGCCAGTCGTTCCAGGGGCCCCGCTTCCTACAATGAGCAGTTCTTC. This codes for CASRSRGPASYNEQFF. Full variable domain (outside the CDR3, taken from reference TRBV2 and TRBJ2-1): EPEVTQTPSHQVTQMGQEVILRCVPISNHLYFYWYRQILGQKVEFLVSFYNNEISEKSEIFDDQFSVERPDGSNFTLKIRSTKLEDSAMYFCASRSRGPASYNEQFFGPGTRLTVL.

Turning to this clone: Other DNA sequences in the same sample also yield this CDR3. This chain uses TRBV6-1 with TRBJ1-2; possible D gene TRBD1, 5 bases. V dropped 0 bases and J dropped 6 bases, with 8 bases sitting between them. Germline-derived CDR1 and CDR2 are MNHNS and SASEGT. CDR3 length equals 13 residues. The CDR3 reads CASSEAGADGYTF. As DNA, the CDR3 is TGTGCCAGCAGTGAAGCAGGGGCTGATGGCTACACCTTC.

The chain couples TRBV18 to TRBJ1-5, with a tentative D call TRBD1 (5 bases). The V end lost 2 bases, the J end lost 5 bases, and 10 bases lay between the germline ends. The CDR3 is 14 amino acids. Germline CDR1 and CDR2: KGHSH and LQKENI. The chain's CDR3 is CASSPIPRDQPQHF. CDR3 in DNA: TGTGCCAGCTCACCAATTCCCAGGGATCAGCCCCAGCATTTT.

This clone has only a few counts. The chain is built from TRBV7-9 and TRBJ2-2; TRBD1 matches at 8 bases. The CDR3 has 16 amino acids. The V and J ends lost 5 bases and 5 bases, in that order; junction bases with no gene match: 10. CDR1 is SEHNR and CDR2 is FQNEAQ in the germline V gene (reference sequence). The DNA for the CDR3 is TGTGCCAGCAGCACCCGGACAGGGAAGGTGACCGGGGAGCTGTTTTTT. Protein product: CASSTRTGKVTGELFF.

V usage is TRBV5-1 and J usage is TRBJ2-5; 10 bases are a match to TRBD1. CDR1 is SGHRS, CDR2 YFSETQ, per germline. The CDR3 contains 15 residues. Unmatched junction bases numbered 4, after V lost 0 bases and J lost 5 bases. As DNA, the CDR3 is TGCGCCAGCAGCTTGGGACAGGGGGCGGCGGAGACCCAGTACTTC. Translation gives CASSLGQGAAETQYF.

J is TRBJ1-2 and V is TRBV25-1, with D unclear. Per germline, CDR1 MGHDK and CDR2 SYGVNS. The CDR3 has 12 residues. Trimming took 3 bases from V and 8 from J, leaving 10 bases between them. The CDR3 region is CASSDGGWGYTF. The CDR3 DNA follows: TGTGCCAGCAGTGATGGAGGATGGGGCTACACCTTC.

The rearrangement links TRBV18 to TRBJ2-2; 7 bases are shared with TRBD2. V gave up 3 bases and J gave up 3 bases; unmatched junction bases: 10. Germline loops: CDR1 KGHSH, CDR2 LQKENI. The CDR3 consists of 17 residues. CDR3 protein: CASSPPGLPVYTGELFF. Written as DNA, the CDR3 is TGTGCCAGCTCACCTCCGGGACTACCAGTATACACCGGGGAGCTGTTTTTT.

The chain employs TRBV7-9 and TRBJ2-5; 13 bases are shared with TRBD2. With V trimmed by 4 bases and J by 5 bases, 4 bases remained unmatched. Germline lookup yields CDR1 SEHNR and CDR2 FQNEAQ (reference sequence). This CDR3 is 15 amino acids long. Written as DNA, the CDR3 is TGTGCCAGCAGCTGGACTAGCGGGAGAGACGAGACCCAGTACTTC. Translated, it gives CASSWTSGRDETQYF.

The chain carries TRBV7-6 and TRBJ2-5, with D possibly TRBD2 on 6 matching bases. V shed 5 bases and J shed 2 bases, with 12 bases lying between them. The CDR3 totals 14 residues. Per the germline V gene, CDR1 is SGHVS and CDR2 is FNYEAQ. CDR3 residues: CASSPSGLQETQYF. The CDR3 DNA is TGTGCCAGCAGCCCAAGCGGGTTACAAGAGACCCAGTACTTC.

The chain links TRBV4-1 to TRBJ1-1; 9 positions agree with TRBD1. After removal of 4 bases from V and 7 bases from J, the junction contained 13 bases not matched to a gene. Germline CDR1 and CDR2: MGHRA and YSYEKL. The length of the CDR3 is 16 residues. This chain's CDR3 is CASSPYPTGQGYEAFF. In nucleotides, the CDR3 is TGCGCCAGCAGCCCGTACCCGACGGGACAGGGCTATGAAGCTTTCTTT.

In this sample, this clone turned up a few times. This rearrangement joins TRBV11-2 to TRBJ1-3; TRBD1 might be the D (6 bases). The V gene lost 0 bases and the J gene lost 0 bases, with 12 bases spanning the gap. The V gene's germline CDR1 is SGHAT and CDR2 FQNNGV. There are 17 residues in the CDR3. The chain's CDR3 is CASSLDLGQSSGNTIYF. As DNA, the CDR3 is TGTGCCAGCAGCTTAGATCTAGGACAGAGCTCTGGAAACACCATATATTTT.

The rearrangement uses TRBV28 and TRBJ1-1, with D possibly being TRBD1 (5 bases). Trimming shortened V by 7 bases and J by 2 bases, and 14 bases separated the two germline ends. The CDR3 extends over 14 amino acids. CDR1 MDHEN and CDR2 SYDVKM come from the germline V gene. The CDR3 DNA is TGTGCCAGCACCCATCGGAGGGGTAACACTGAAGCTTTCTTT. It codes for CASTHRRGNTEAFF.

The chain combines TRBV5-1 with TRBJ2-3; D possibly corresponds to TRBD2 (5 bases). Trimming pared 4 bases from V and 1 base from J, leaving 10 bases between. The CDR3 contains 14 residues. Per the germline V gene, CDR1 is SGHRS and CDR2 is YFSETQ. The DNA for the CDR3 is TGCGCCAGCAGCGCTGATAGCGGCACAGATACGCAGTATTTT. Amino acids: CASSADSGTDTQYF.

V gene TRBV19 combines with J gene TRBJ2-1; 8 nucleotides align to TRBD2. This CDR3 is built from 15 residues. The ends lost 2 bases at V and 6 bases at J; junction bases unmatched: 6. Germline loops: CDR1 LNHDA, CDR2 SQIVND (reference sequence). The DNA of the CDR3 is TGTGCCAGTAGTATAAGAGCGGGAGTACCCAATGAGCAGTTCTTC. Its translation: CASSIRAGVPNEQFF.

The gene calls are TRBV6-1 and TRBJ1-2; TRBD1 might be the D (6 bases). Germline values: CDR1 MNHNS, CDR2 SASEGT. Trimming cost V 2 bases and J 4 bases, with 17 bases left between them. The CDR3 has 16 amino acids. The CDR3, as DNA: TGTGCCAGCAGTGAAATGTGGTACAGGGACGCCTATGGCTACACCTTC. Its translation is CASSEMWYRDAYGYTF.

The J gene is TRBJ2-3, the V gene TRBV3-1 (or the pseudogene TRBV3-2), with 7 bases that match TRBD1. CDR3 length equals 16 residues. Germline assignment: CDR1 LGHDT and CDR2 YNNKEL (reference sequence). The V gene end was trimmed by 5 bases and the J gene end by 5 bases; junction bases not matched to a gene: 13. CDR3 sequence reads: CASSKRQTGLKDTQYF. The CDR3, as DNA: TGTGCCAGCAGCAAAAGACAGACAGGGTTGAAAGATACGCAGTATTTT.

This chain connects TRBV5-1 to TRBJ1-2; D is unresolved. CDR1 SGHRS and CDR2 YFSETQ come from the germline V gene. Trimming shortened V by 0 bases and J by 3 bases, and 12 bases separated the two germline ends. CDR3 length equals 15 residues. In DNA, the CDR3 is TGCGCCAGCAGCTTGGAGCCAGGTGGTCACTATGGCTACACCTTC. Protein sequence: CASSLEPGGHYGYTF.

The table lists this clone with a few counts. The chain recombines TRBV19 with TRBJ2-5, with D possibly matching TRBD1 (6 bases). The V gene lost 9 bases and the J gene lost 1 base, with 21 bases spanning the gap. The CDR3 is 16 residues long. Looked up from germline, CDR1 is LNHDA and CDR2 is SQIVND (reference sequence). The CDR3 DNA is TGTGCCAGCCGGCAATCTCGGACAGACTTCCAAGAGACCCAGTACTTC. Its translation is CASRQSRTDFQETQYF.

This rearrangement joins TRBV18 to TRBJ2-7; 9 nucleotides agree with TRBD1. This CDR3 is 19 amino acids long. Germline V gives CDR1 KGHSH, CDR2 LQKENI. The ends lost 4 bases at V and 2 bases at J; junction bases unmatched: 18. The CDR3 region is CASSQPGQGPAGYAYEQYF. CDR3 in DNA: TGTGCCAGCTCACAGCCGGGACAGGGACCAGCGGGTTATGCCTACGAGCAGTACTTC.

The sample holds one count of this clone. V gene TRBV6-1 combines with J gene TRBJ2-7; 7 bases agree with TRBD1. Germline trimming cut 2 bases from V and 4 bases from J; bases unmatched to any gene: 5. Germline V gene sequence: CDR1 MNHNS, CDR2 SASEGT. CDR3 size: 14 residues. CDR3 in amino acids: CASSEYGRGYEQYF. The CDR3 nucleotides read TGTGCCAGCAGTGAATATGGCAGGGGGTACGAGCAGTACTTC.

The V call is TRBV5-5, the J call TRBJ2-5, with 7 bases matching TRBD1. The germline CDR1 and CDR2 sequences are SGHKS and YYEKEE (reference sequence). This CDR3 is built from 14 residues. Trimming removed 3 bases from V and 5 bases from J; junction bases left unmatched: 7. Written as DNA, the CDR3 is TGTGCCAGCAGCTCGCAGGGGGTCGGGGAGACCCAGTACTTC. Amino acid sequence: CASSSQGVGETQYF.

The chain employs TRBV7-9 and TRBJ1-5; 10 nucleotides agree with TRBD1. CDR1 is SEHNR, CDR2 FQNEAQ, per germline (reference sequence). Trimming took 5 bases from V and 6 from J; bases not matched to a gene: 7. This CDR3 spans 15 amino acids. This CDR3 reads CASSRGTGDIQPQHF. In DNA, the CDR3 is TGTGCCAGCAGCCGAGGGACAGGGGACATTCAGCCCCAGCATTTT.